A single sample gave rise to the 12 T cell receptor beta chains below, sequenced in a study of blood T cell repertoires in COVID-19. TCRdb's table, derived via immunoSEQ multiplex PCR, lists solely in-frame clones and lacks some. The sample contains approximately 340,000 clones, about nine tenths of which appear only once. Sequenced: PBMCs or T cells enriched from blood (not recorded which). These receptors originate from a woman aged 40-49 years who had been exposed to COVID-19.

This chain connects TRBV6-5 to TRBJ1-1; D not resolved. This CDR3 is built from 12 residues. Germline CDR1 and CDR2: MNHEY and SVGAGI. V was trimmed by 6 bases and J by 4 bases, leaving 9 bases between them. The CDR3 region is CASSPSLTEAFF. The CDR3 DNA sequence: TGTGCCAGCAGCCCCTCCCTCACTGAAGCTTTCTTT.

J is TRBJ2-3 and V is TRBV7-2; 7 bases align to TRBD2. From germline, CDR1 is SGHTA and CDR2 FQGNSA. This CDR3 region has 14 residues. V shed 3 bases, J shed 1 base, and the junction held 1 base outside the gene matches. In DNA, the CDR3 is TGTGCCAGCAGCTTCCTAGCGGGCACAGATACGCAGTATTTT. Residues: CASSFLAGTDTQYF. Together with reference TRBV7-2 and TRBJ2-3, the CDR3 gives the full variable domain: GAGVSQSPSNKVTEKGKDVELRCDPISGHTALYWYRQSLGQGLEFLIYFQGNSAPDKSGLPSDRFSAERTGGSVSTLTIQRTQQEDSAVYLCASSFLAGTDTQYFGPGTRLTVL.

The V gene is TRBV3-1 (or the pseudogene TRBV3-2), the J gene TRBJ2-7, with D perhaps matching TRBD2 (7 bases). V gave up 4 bases and J gave up 6 bases, with 13 bases separating them. Germline CDR1 is LGHDT and CDR2 is YNNKEL (reference sequence). The CDR3 extends over 13 amino acids. Here the CDR3 reads CASSRGGPGEQYF. DNA of the CDR3: TGTGCCAGCAGCCGGGGGGGGCCAGGCGAGCAGTACTTC.

The J gene is TRBJ1-6, the V gene TRBV27, with no clear D. Trimming shortened V by 7 bases and J by 9 bases, and 13 bases separated the two germline ends. From germline, CDR1 is MNHEY and CDR2 SMNVEV (reference sequence). This CDR3 spans 13 amino acids. CDR3 sequence reads: CASKPLLGSPLHF. CDR3 nucleotides: TGTGCCAGCAAGCCCCTTCTCGGTTCACCCCTCCACTTT.

The chain links TRBV19 to TRBJ2-1, with D hard to call. The CDR3 length is 16 residues. In germline, CDR1 is LNHDA, CDR2 SQIVND (reference sequence). Trimming removed 5 bases from V and 8 bases from J, with 22 bases in between. The CDR3 region is CASSAFKMLDVHEQFF. In DNA form, the CDR3 reads TGTGCCAGTAGTGCCTTCAAGATGCTAGATGTACATGAGCAGTTCTTC.

This chain uses TRBV7-9 with TRBJ1-2, with TRBD1 identical over 8 bases. After removal of 2 bases from V and 8 bases from J, the junction contained 4 bases not matched to a gene. The germline gives CDR1 SEHNR, CDR2 FQNEAQ (reference sequence). The CDR3 extends over 13 amino acids. CDR3 in amino acids: CASSLRTGQGYTF. DNA of the CDR3: TGTGCCAGCAGCTTAAGGACAGGGCAAGGCTACACCTTC. Using reference TRBV7-9 and TRBJ1-2 for the parts outside the CDR3, the full variable domain is DTGVSQNPRHKITKRGQNVTFRCDPISEHNRLYWYRQTLGQGPEFLTYFQNEAQLEKSRLLSDRFSAERPKGSFSTLEIQRTEQGDSAMYLCASSLRTGQGYTFGSGTRLTVV.

This clone appeared a single time. This sequence joins TRBV19 and TRBJ2-1; D is undetermined. V was shortened by 5 bases and J by 6 bases, with 8 bases between the two germline ends. The length of the CDR3 is 12 residues. Looked up from germline, CDR1 is LNHDA and CDR2 is SQIVND (reference sequence). CDR3 sequence reads: CASSVGFNEQFF. The CDR3 DNA is TGTGCCAGTAGTGTGGGCTTCAATGAGCAGTTCTTC.

The chain employs TRBV5-1 and TRBJ1-1; possibly TRBD1 for D (5 bases). Germline lookup yields CDR1 SGHRS and CDR2 YFSETQ. V gave up 2 bases and J gave up 0 bases, with 11 bases separating them. The CDR3 loop spans 15 amino acids. DNA for the CDR3: TGCGCCAGCAGCTTTGCGGGACGAGTGAACACTGAAGCTTTCTTT. Its translation: CASSFAGRVNTEAFF.

A note on this clone: The germline gene is not matched at one end of the junction; a read error may be the cause. The rearrangement links TRBV7-7 to TRBJ2-2; 8 nucleotides align to TRBD1. Germline CDR1 and CDR2: SSHAT and FNYEAQ (reference sequence). This CDR3 is 16 amino acids long. The CDR3 coding sequence is TGTGCTAGCAGCCCCCGCCGGACAGGGAATAGGGGGGAGCTGTTTTTT. Residues: CASSPRRTGNRGELFF.

This chain uses TRBV7-8 with TRBJ2-3; possible D gene TRBD2, 6 bases. The CDR3 consists of 13 residues. Germline V gives CDR1 SGHVS, CDR2 FQNEAQ. V was clipped by 6 bases and J by 2 bases, with 9 bases between them. The DNA of the CDR3 is TGTGCCAGCAGAAGGCGGGACACAGATACGCAGTATTTT. It encodes CASRRRDTDTQYF.

J is TRBJ1-2 and V is TRBV4-3, with 7 bases identical to TRBD1. The germline V gene has CDR1 LGHNA and CDR2 YSLEER. V shed 2 bases, J shed 6 bases, and the junction held 12 bases outside the gene matches. This CDR3 is built from 16 residues. CDR3 sequence: CASSQPEQGLTDGYTF. The CDR3 nucleotides are TGCGCCAGCAGCCAACCCGAACAGGGGCTTACTGATGGCTACACCTTC.

This clone was detected only once. The V and J genes are TRBV10-1 and TRBJ2-5; D remains ambiguous. V was trimmed by 0 bases and J by 4 bases, leaving 3 bases between them. The CDR3 consists of 12 residues. From germline, CDR1 is WNHNN and CDR2 SYGVQD (reference sequence). The CDR3 DNA reads TGCGCCAGCAGTGAGTCTAGAGAGACCCAGTACTTC. Protein sequence: CASSESRETQYF.